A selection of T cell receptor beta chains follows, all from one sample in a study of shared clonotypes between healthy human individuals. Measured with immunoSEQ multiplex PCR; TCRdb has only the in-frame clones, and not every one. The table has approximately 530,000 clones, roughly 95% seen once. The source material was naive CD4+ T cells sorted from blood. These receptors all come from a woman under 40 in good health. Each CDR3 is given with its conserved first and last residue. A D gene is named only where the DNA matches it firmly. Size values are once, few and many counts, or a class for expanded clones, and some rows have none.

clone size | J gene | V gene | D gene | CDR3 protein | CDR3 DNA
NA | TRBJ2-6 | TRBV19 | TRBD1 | CASSIPGQGVSGANVLTF | TGTGCCAGTAGTATACCGGGACAGGGGGTCTCTGGGGCCAACGTCCTGACTTTC
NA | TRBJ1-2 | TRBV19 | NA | CASSAKPHGPLYGYTF | TGTGCCAGTAGTGCCAAACCCCACGGGCCTCTCTATGGCTACACCTTC
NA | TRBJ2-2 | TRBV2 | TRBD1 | CASSEGQGSGGELFF | TGTGCCAGCAGTGAGGGACAGGGGAGCGGCGGGGAGCTGTTTTTT
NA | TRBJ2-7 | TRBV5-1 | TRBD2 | CASSSTGTSSYEQYF | TGCGCCAGCAGCTCAACCGGGACTAGCTCCTACGAGCAGTACTTC
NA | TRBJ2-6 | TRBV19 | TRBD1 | CASHRDRDSGANVLTF | TGTGCCAGTCACCGGGACAGGGACTCTGGGGCCAACGTCCTGACTTTC
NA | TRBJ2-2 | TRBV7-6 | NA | CASSLARPGGELFF | TGTGCCAGCAGCTTAGCCAGGCCTGGCGGGGAGCTGTTTTTT
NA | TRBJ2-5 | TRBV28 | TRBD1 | CASSSGQVYETQYF | TGTGCCAGCAGTTCAGGACAGGTATACGAGACCCAGTACTTC
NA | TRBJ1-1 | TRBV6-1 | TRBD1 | CASRATGTEAFF | TGTGCCAGCAGGGCGACAGGGACTGAAGCTTTCTTT
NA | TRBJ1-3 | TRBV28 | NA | CASSLDQLSGNTIYF | TGTGCCAGCAGTTTAGATCAGCTCTCTGGAAACACCATATATTTT
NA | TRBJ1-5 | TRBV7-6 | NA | CASSLGLSQPQHF | TGTGCCAGCAGCTTAGGGTTGAGTCAGCCCCAGCATTTT
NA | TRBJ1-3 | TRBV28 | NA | CASSFPQGGTIYF | TGTGCCAGCAGTTTTCCCCAAGGCGGCACCATATATTTT
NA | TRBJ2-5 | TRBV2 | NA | CASSAASAQETQYF | TGTGCCAGCAGCGCCGCTAGCGCCCAAGAGACCCAGTACTTC
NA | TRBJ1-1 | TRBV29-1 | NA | CSAAGTPNTEAFF | TGCAGCGCCGCCGGGACACCGAACACTGAAGCTTTCTTT
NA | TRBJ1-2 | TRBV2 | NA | CASSEARLSYGYTF | TGTGCCAGCAGTGAAGCCAGGCTATCCTATGGCTACACCTTC
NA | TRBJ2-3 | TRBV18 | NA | CASSPTRGEGADTQYF | TGTGCCAGCTCACCCACTCGGGGAGAGGGGGCAGATACGCAGTATTTT
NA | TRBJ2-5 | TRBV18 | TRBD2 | CASSPQASGTQETQYF | TGTGCCAGCTCACCACAGGCTAGCGGGACCCAAGAGACCCAGTACTTC
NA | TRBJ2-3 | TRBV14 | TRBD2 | CASSQRRTGLAGEADTQYF | TGTGCCAGCAGCCAAAGAAGGACAGGACTAGCGGGAGAGGCAGATACGCAGTATTTT
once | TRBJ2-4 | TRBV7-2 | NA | CASSLDSGPLAKNIQYF | TGTGCCAGCAGCTTGGACTCGGGGCCACTAGCCAAAAACATTCAGTACTTC
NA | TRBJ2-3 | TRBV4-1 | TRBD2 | CASSQRPRVAGNTDTQYF | TGCGCCAGCAGCCAACGCCCCAGGGTAGCGGGTAACACAGATACGCAGTATTTT
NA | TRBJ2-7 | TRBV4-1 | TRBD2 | CASSHPGLDYEQYF | TGCGCCAGCAGCCATCCCGGACTAGATTACGAGCAGTACTTC
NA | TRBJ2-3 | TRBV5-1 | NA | CASSLYSGSQKDTQYF | TGCGCCAGCAGCTTGTATTCCGGGAGTCAGAAAGATACGCAGTATTTT
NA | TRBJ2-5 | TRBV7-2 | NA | CASSLPTGLRKETQYF | TGTGCCAGCAGCTTACCTACGGGGCTAAGAAAAGAGACCCAGTACTTC
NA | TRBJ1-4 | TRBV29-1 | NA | CSVEDPGGLREKLFF | TGCAGCGTTGAAGATCCGGGGGGATTAAGGGAAAAACTGTTTTTT
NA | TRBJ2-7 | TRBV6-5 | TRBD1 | CASSPTGGHSYEQYF | TGTGCCAGCAGCCCGACAGGGGGACATAGCTACGAGCAGTACTTC
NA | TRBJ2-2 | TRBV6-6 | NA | CATKYGGTGELFF | TGTGCCACGAAATACGGGGGCACCGGGGAGCTGTTTTTT
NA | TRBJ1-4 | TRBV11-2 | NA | CASSTQGYKLFF | TGTGCCAGCAGCACCCAGGGGTACAAACTGTTTTTT
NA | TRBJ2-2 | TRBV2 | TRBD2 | CASSPQGLANTGELFF | TGTGCCAGCAGTCCCCAGGGACTAGCAAACACCGGGGAGCTGTTTTTT
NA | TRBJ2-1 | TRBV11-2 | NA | CASSNWVGSGTETYNEQFF | TGTGCCAGCAGCAATTGGGTTGGTTCCGGGACGGAAACCTACAATGAGCAGTTCTTC
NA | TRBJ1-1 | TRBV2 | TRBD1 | CASSPGTGRPEAFF | TGTGCCAGCAGTCCCGGGACAGGGAGGCCTGAAGCTTTCTTT
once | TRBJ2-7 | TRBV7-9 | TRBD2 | CASSPPGAGDLIHEQYF | TGTGCCAGCAGCCCACCTGGAGCGGGAGATCTCATCCACGAGCAGTACTTC
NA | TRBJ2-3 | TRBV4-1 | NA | CASSQALVPTDTQYF | TGCGCCAGCAGCCAAGCCCTAGTTCCGACAGATACGCAGTATTTT
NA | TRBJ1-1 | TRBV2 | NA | CASSTQGPTEAFF | TGTGCCAGCAGTACCCAGGGCCCTACTGAAGCTTTCTTT
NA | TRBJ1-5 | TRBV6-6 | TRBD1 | CASRITGTGHQPQHF | TGTGCCAGCAGAATAACCGGGACAGGGCATCAGCCCCAGCATTTT
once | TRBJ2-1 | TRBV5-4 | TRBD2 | CASSLSGAGVFNEQFF | TGTGCCAGCAGCTTGTCCGGTGCGGGGGTTTTCAATGAGCAGTTCTTC
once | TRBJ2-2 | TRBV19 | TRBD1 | CASRPVGGYTGELFF | TGTGCCAGTCGACCAGTAGGGGGCTACACCGGGGAGCTGTTTTTT
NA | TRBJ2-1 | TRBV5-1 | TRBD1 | CASSRTGEIYNEQFF | TGCGCCAGCAGTCGGACAGGCGAGATTTACAATGAGCAGTTCTTC
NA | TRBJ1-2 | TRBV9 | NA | CASSVTGSYGYTF | TGTGCCAGCAGCGTGACAGGCTCCTATGGCTACACCTTC
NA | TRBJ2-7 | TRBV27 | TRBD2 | CASSRGVSGTRAGEQYF | TGTGCCAGCAGCCGAGGGGTTAGCGGGACCCGGGCGGGCGAGCAGTACTTC
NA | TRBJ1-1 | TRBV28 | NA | CASRYTVSKPEAFF | TGTGCCAGCAGATATACAGTATCGAAGCCGGAAGCTTTCTTT
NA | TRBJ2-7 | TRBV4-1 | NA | CASSTPTGDPSYEQYF | TGCGCCAGCAGCACACCGACAGGCGATCCCTCCTACGAGCAGTACTTC
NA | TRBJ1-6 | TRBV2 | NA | CASSDEALRVRSPLHF | TGTGCCAGCAGTGATGAGGCTTTGAGGGTGCGGTCACCCCTCCACTTT
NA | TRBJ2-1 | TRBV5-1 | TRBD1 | CASSLSGGSSYNEQFF | TGCGCCAGCAGCTTGTCAGGGGGTAGCTCCTACAATGAGCAGTTCTTC
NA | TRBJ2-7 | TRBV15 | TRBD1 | CATSRDAYRDRETYEQYF | TGTGCCACCAGCAGAGATGCGTACCGGGACAGGGAGACCTACGAGCAGTACTTC
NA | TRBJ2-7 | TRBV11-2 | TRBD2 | CASSLRREGSYEQYF | TGTGCCAGCAGCTTAAGGCGGGAGGGCTCCTACGAGCAGTACTTC
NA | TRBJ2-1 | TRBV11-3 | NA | CASSLTWGSTEQFF | TGTGCCAGCAGCTTAACGTGGGGAAGTACCGAGCAGTTCTTC
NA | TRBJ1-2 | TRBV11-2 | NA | CASSFIGDYGYTF | TGTGCCAGCAGCTTTATTGGGGACTATGGCTACACCTTC
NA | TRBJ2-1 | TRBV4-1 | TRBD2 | CASSWEGFSSYNEQFF | TGCGCCAGCAGCTGGGAGGGTTTCTCCTCCTACAATGAGCAGTTCTTC
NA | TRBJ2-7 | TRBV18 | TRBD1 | CASSLNSDRGEQYF | TGTGCCAGCTCACTTAACTCGGACAGGGGCGAGCAGTACTTC
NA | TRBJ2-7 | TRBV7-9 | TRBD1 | CASSRRQGSDEQYF | TGTGCCAGCAGCCGCCGACAGGGATCGGACGAGCAGTACTTC
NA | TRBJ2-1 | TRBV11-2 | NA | CASSLLGLEQFF | TGTGCCAGCAGCCTGCTGGGGTTAGAGCAGTTCTTC
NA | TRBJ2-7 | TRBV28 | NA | CASRQRGAGTYEQYF | TGTGCCAGCAGACAGAGGGGGGCGGGAACCTACGAGCAGTACTTC
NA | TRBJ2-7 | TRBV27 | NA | CASSLRGGGTGNYEQYF | TGTGCCAGCAGTTTAAGGGGCGGGGGGACAGGGAACTACGAGCAGTACTTC
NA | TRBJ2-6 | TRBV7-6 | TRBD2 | CASSLGLALGANVLTF | TGTGCCAGCAGCTTGGGACTAGCTCTTGGGGCCAACGTCCTGACTTTC